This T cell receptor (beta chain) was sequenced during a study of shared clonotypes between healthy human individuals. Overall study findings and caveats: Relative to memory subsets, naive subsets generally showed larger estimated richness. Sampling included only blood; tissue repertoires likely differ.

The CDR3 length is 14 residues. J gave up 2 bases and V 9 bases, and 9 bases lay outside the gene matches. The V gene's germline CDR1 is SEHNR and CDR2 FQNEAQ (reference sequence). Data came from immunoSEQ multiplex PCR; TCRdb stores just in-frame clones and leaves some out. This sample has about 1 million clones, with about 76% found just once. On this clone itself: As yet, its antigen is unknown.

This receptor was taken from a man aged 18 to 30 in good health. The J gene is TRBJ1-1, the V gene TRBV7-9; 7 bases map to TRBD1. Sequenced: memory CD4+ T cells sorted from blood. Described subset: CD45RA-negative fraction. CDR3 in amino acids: CASFPDRTNTEAFF. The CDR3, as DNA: TGTGCCAGTTTCCCGGACAGGACTAACACTGAAGCTTTCTTT.